Presented here are 12 T cell receptor beta chains from one specimen sequenced in a study of Graves' ophthalmopathy and Graves' hyperthyroidism (dated 2018 in TCRdb). The instrument was an Illumina HiSeq 2000. For repertoire sequencing, the TCR beta CDR3 regions were amplified from RNA transcripts. A first-round RT-PCR used HTBI primers with the Qiagen OneStep RT-PCR kit, followed by a second-round multiplex PCR, size selection and purification. TCRdb passed the public sequencing reads through fastp at Q25 and MiXCR, retaining productive beta sequences. Each CDR3 protein gets just one entry, which takes the most common genes and DNA from the rows behind it. For this sample there are 1 million to 1.3 million distinct CDR3 sequences; roughly two fifths appear just once. Around 10% of the sample rests with the top ten. Sequenced: peripheral blood or thyroid tissue (not recorded which). Every receptor here comes from an adult man with Graves' hyperthyroidism.

Comment on this clonotype: This could be a read error, since a much larger clone is one nucleotide away. The rearrangement uses TRBV7-9 and TRBJ2-7; D not resolved. There are 14 residues in the CDR3. Germline-derived CDR1 and CDR2 are SEHNR and FQNEAQ (reference sequence). CDR3 in DNA: TGTGCCGGCAGCTTAGCCGCTGAGCTAACCGAGCAGTACTTC. Its translation is CAGSLAAELTEQYF.

The V and J genes are TRBV28 and TRBJ1-1; tentatively, D is TRBD1 (6 bases). The CDR3 is 15 residues long. V was shortened by 7 bases and J by 5 bases, with 20 bases between the two germline ends. The V gene's germline CDR1 is MDHEN and CDR2 SYDVKM. The CDR3 here is CASKKGGVSGTEAFF. The CDR3 bases are TGTGCCAGCAAAAAGGGGGGCGTGAGTGGGACTGAAGCTTTCTTT.

This clonotype was counted many times. The chain recombines TRBV19 with TRBJ2-7, with a weak D call TRBD2 (6 bases). The CDR3 contains 16 residues. V lost 5 bases and J 5 bases, leaving 22 bases between the germline ends. Per germline, CDR1 LNHDA and CDR2 SQIVND (reference sequence). This CDR3 reads CASSPGRGISMDEQYF. The CDR3 DNA is TGTGCCAGTAGTCCCGGACGGGGGATTTCGATGGACGAGCAGTACTTC.

Comments on this clonotype: Possible read error: a much larger clone is one base away. The chain carries TRBV7-6 and TRBJ1-2, with 10 bases that match TRBD1. CDR3 length: 15 residues. Germline V gene sequence: CDR1 SGHVS, CDR2 FNYEAQ. The V and J ends lost 5 bases and 6 bases, in that order; junction bases with no gene match: 9. CDR3 amino acids: CASSQRDRGLNGYTF. Here the CDR3 DNA reads TGTGCCAGCAGCCAACGGGACAGGGGTCTCAATGGCTACACCTTC.

The rearrangement uses TRBV3-1 and TRBJ2-2; D might be TRBD2 (6 bases). Germline loops: CDR1 LGHDT, CDR2 YNNKEL (reference sequence). The CDR3 runs to 13 residues. The germline V and J ends were trimmed by 8 bases and 4 bases, with 11 bases remaining between them. As DNA, the CDR3 is TGTGCCAGCTGGGGGGAGATCACCGGGGAGCTGTTTTTT. Protein sequence: CASWGEITGELFF.

This clonotype was seen only a few times. The rearrangement links TRBV11-3 to TRBJ2-2; D is undetermined. Germline values: CDR1 SGHNT, CDR2 YENEEA. CDR3 length equals 17 residues. V was pared by 3 bases and J by 1 base, with 15 bases between. The CDR3 loop reads CASSFGWAAMNTGELFF. CDR3 bases: TGTGCCAGCAGCTTCGGGTGGGCGGCCATGAACACCGGGGAGCTGTTTTTT. Together with reference TRBV11-3 and TRBJ2-2, the CDR3 gives the full variable domain: EAGVVQSPRYKIIEKKQPVAFWCNPISGHNTLYWYLQNLGQGPELLIRYENEEAVDDSQLPKDRFSAERLKGVDSTLKIQPAELGDSAVYLCASSFGWAAMNTGELFFGEGSRLTVL.

This clonotype was seen at least ten times. The chain has TRBV7-9 and TRBJ1-1, with 7 positions matching TRBD1. Germline CDR1 is SEHNR and CDR2 is FQNEAQ (reference sequence). With 5 bases clipped from V and 13 bases from J, the junction kept 16 bases outside the gene matches. CDR3 size: 14 residues. The CDR3 loop reads CASSLNQGESKLFF. The CDR3 DNA follows: TGTGCCAGCAGCCTAAATCAGGGGGAGTCGAAGCTTTTCTTT.

In this sample, this clonotype turned up many times. The chain employs TRBV25-1 and TRBJ1-1, with D unclear. Per the germline V gene, CDR1 is MGHDK and CDR2 is SYGVNS. Trimming removed 8 bases from V and 2 bases from J, with 6 bases in between. This CDR3 is 11 amino acids long. The CDR3 bases are TGTGCCAGCGGCCGAAACACTGAAGCTTTCTTT. This gives the protein CASGRNTEAFF.

The CDR3 coding sequence is TGTGCCAGCAGCTCTACGGGACAGGGGTTCAACGTCCTGACTTTC. Amino acid sequence: CASSSTGQGFNVLTF. V usage is TRBV7-2 and J usage is TRBJ2-6, with 10 nucleotides matching TRBD1. V was pared by 4 bases and J by 9 bases, with 6 bases of the junction left unmatched. Germline loops: CDR1 SGHTA, CDR2 FQGNSA. CDR3 length: 15 residues.

This chain connects TRBV7-9 to TRBJ1-4; no clear D gene. In germline, CDR1 is SEHNR, CDR2 FQNEAQ (reference sequence). Trimming cost V 6 bases and J 4 bases, with 9 bases left between them. The CDR3 is 13 amino acids. CDR3 sequence reads: CASRDYHNEKLFF. The CDR3 DNA sequence: TGTGCCAGCAGAGACTACCATAATGAAAAACTGTTTTTT.

This clonotype was observed a few times. J is TRBJ1-2 and V is TRBV7-9; 8 nucleotides match TRBD1. Germline CDR1 SEHNR, CDR2 FQNEAQ (reference sequence). CDR3 length: 16 residues. The ends lost 0 bases at V and 6 bases at J; junction bases unmatched: 9. The CDR3 DNA is TGTGCCAGCAGCTTAGCGTTGGCCAGGGGGCAGAATGGCTACACCTTC. It specifies CASSLALARGQNGYTF.

The V and J genes are TRBV20-1 and TRBJ1-5, with a tentative D call TRBD1 (5 bases). The CDR3 extends over 13 amino acids. Germline-derived CDR1 and CDR2 are DFQATT and SNEGSKA (reference sequence). V was pared by 3 bases and J by 5 bases, with 11 bases between. CDR3 amino acids: CSARGLADQPQHF. The CDR3 bases are TGCAGTGCTAGGGGACTAGCGGATCAGCCCCAGCATTTT.